This T cell receptor (beta chain) was documented in a study of cytotoxic CD8 clonotypes in ibrutinib-treated CLL. Generated by immunoSEQ multiplex PCR, the TCRdb table keeps only in-frame clones and is missing some. The sample contains tens of thousands of clones, roughly 83% of which appear only once. V was trimmed by 0 bases and J by 4 bases, leaving 9 bases between them. The CDR3 totals 15 residues. Germline CDR1 reads MNHEY; CDR2 reads SVGAGI. Points on this clone: Its antigen is as yet unknown. This same CDR3 is encoded by further DNA sequences in the sample.

Study findings and constraints: Sustained-remission and progressing patients were not sampled at matched times. Baseline clonality, above age-matched healthy donor levels, tracked circulating CD8+ T-cell counts. Clonality, elevated at ibrutinib response, dropped back toward baseline at progression.

The chain is built from TRBV6-5 and TRBJ2-2; possible D gene TRBD2, 6 bases. The TCR originated in a human donor with chronic lymphocytic leukemia. This sample comprised PBMCs, obtained after 12 months of ibrutinib treatment. CDR3 protein: CASSYSGGATGELFF. The CDR3 DNA is TGTGCCAGCAGTTACTCGGGCGGGGCCACCGGGGAGCTGTTTTTT.